A single sample is the source of the 16 T cell receptor beta chains below, sequenced in a study of OX40 agonist ivuxolimab in advanced cancers. The method was immunoSEQ multiplex PCR; TCRdb's version includes in-frame clones alone and lacks a portion of them. The profile shows about 120,000 clones, approximately 90% of them singletons. The sequencing here drew on CD4+ or CD8+ T cells sorted from blood, taken in a trial of the OX40 agonist ivuxolimab. These receptor sequences come from an adult with an advanced solid tumor such as melanoma, head and neck, liver or kidney cancer.

About this clone itself: The limits of the CDR3 on the DNA are not certain, so only TCRdb's listed CDR3 is given. This chain uses TRBV6-4 with TRBJ1-5. The CDR3 comprises 12 residues, both ends counted. Germline V gives CDR1 MRHNA, CDR2 SNTAGT. The CDR3 spells CARNPLCQPQHF.

The V call is TRBV11-3, the J call TRBJ2-2; TRBD1 agrees at 10 bases. The CDR3 totals 17 residues. V gave up 0 bases and J gave up 3 bases; unmatched junction bases: 4. The V gene's germline CDR1 is SGHNT and CDR2 YENEEA. The CDR3 reads CASSLEFGTGDTGELFF. In DNA, the CDR3 is TGTGCCAGCAGCTTAGAATTTGGGACAGGGGACACCGGGGAGCTGTTTTTT.

In DNA form, the CDR3 reads TGTGCCAGCAGCCCCAACAGGGGACCCTATGGCTACACCTTC. Translating it yields CASSPNRGPYGYTF. This chain joins TRBV9 and TRBJ1-2; TRBD1 matches 7 bases. Germline V lookup: CDR1 SGDLS, CDR2 YYNGEE. This CDR3 has 14 residues. V dropped 4 bases and J dropped 4; count of bases not matched to a gene: 7.

This clone was seen at least ten times. This rearrangement joins TRBV5-1 to TRBJ1-5; D remains unclear. The CDR3 spans 13 residues. Trimming left V 0 bases short and J 7 bases short, with 8 bases between. In germline, CDR1 is SGHRS, CDR2 YFSETQ. CDR3 sequence: CASSLDGAQPQHF. In DNA, the CDR3 is TGCGCCAGCAGCTTGGACGGAGCCCAGCCCCAGCATTTT. The variable domain in full, with the rest retrieved from reference TRBV5-1 and TRBJ1-5, is KAGVTQTPRYLIKTRGQQVTLSCSPISGHRSVSWYQQTPGQGLQFLFEYFSETQRNKGNFPGRFSGRQFSNSRSEMNVSTLELGDSALYLCASSLDGAQPQHFGDGTRLSIL.

In this sample, this clone turned up a few times. The chain recombines TRBV7-6 with TRBJ2-2, with D uncertain. The CDR3 has 16 residues. CDR1 and CDR2 (germline): SGHVS, FNYEAQ. The ends were cut back, 1 base at V and 4 bases at J, with 13 bases in the middle. The CDR3 sequence: CASSLVPVQSTGELFF. As DNA, the CDR3 is TGTGCCAGCAGCTTAGTCCCCGTACAGAGCACCGGGGAGCTGTTTTTT.

V is TRBV19 and J is TRBJ2-5; 11 nucleotides line up with TRBD1. The CDR3 extends over 17 amino acids. Germline CDR1 reads LNHDA; CDR2 reads SQIVND (reference sequence). V trimming: 4 bases; J trimming: 4 bases; junction bases outside the gene matches: 11. CDR3 protein: CASSKLRTGGGGETQYF. The CDR3 coding sequence is TGTGCCAGTAGTAAACTCCGGACAGGGGGCGGTGGAGAGACCCAGTACTTC.

CDR3 DNA sequence: TGTGCCAGCAGCTGGGGCGGTGTTGCGGGGGCTTCCTACGAGCAGTACTTC. Translation: CASSWGGVAGASYEQYF. This sequence joins TRBV7-8 and TRBJ2-7, with D perhaps matching TRBD2 (7 bases). The CDR3 extends over 17 amino acids. V lost 4 bases, J lost 1 base, and 20 bases lay in between. Per germline, CDR1 SGHVS and CDR2 FQNEAQ. Together with reference TRBV7-8 and TRBJ2-7, the CDR3 gives the full variable domain: GAGVSQSPRYKVAKRGQDVALRCDPISGHVSLFWYQQALGQGPEFLTYFQNEAQLDKSGLPSDRFFAERPEGSVSTLKIQRTQQEDSAVYLCASSWGGVAGASYEQYFGPGTRLTVT.

The rearrangement joins TRBV7-2 to TRBJ2-1, with a possible D match to TRBD2 (5 bases). Germline CDR1 SGHTA, CDR2 FQGNSA. The V end was cut by 1 base, the J end by 2 bases, with 9 bases between. The CDR3 spans 15 residues. CDR3 nucleotides: TGTGCCAGCAGCTTAGATCGGGGAACCTACAATGAGCAGTTCTTC. It specifies CASSLDRGTYNEQFF.

The chain employs TRBV6-6 and TRBJ2-5; D is uncertain. V lost 4 bases and J lost 3, with 3 bases in between. Germline values: CDR1 MNHNY, CDR2 SVGAGI (reference sequence). The CDR3 contains 11 residues. CDR3 in amino acids: CASSLEETQYF. The CDR3, as DNA: TGTGCCAGCAGTTTAGAAGAGACCCAGTACTTC.

The chain links TRBV2 to TRBJ1-2; no reliable D call. Germline V gene data show CDR1 as SNHLY and CDR2 as FYNNEI. The V gene lost 2 bases and the J gene lost 4 bases, with 14 bases spanning the gap. The CDR3 runs 15 residues. This CDR3 reads CASSEPDTRGYGYTF. In DNA, the CDR3 is TGTGCCAGCAGTGAACCCGATACCCGCGGCTATGGCTACACCTTC.

V is TRBV18 and J is TRBJ1-2, with a possible D match to TRBD1 (5 bases). This CDR3 comprises 15 residues. Germline V gene data show CDR1 as KGHSH and CDR2 as LQKENI. The V end was cut by 0 bases, the J end by 10 bases, with 18 bases between. DNA of the CDR3: TGTGCCAGCTCACCACCAGGGGCGGGGAGAGCGGACTACACCTTC. Its translation: CASSPPGAGRADYTF.

The table lists this clone with a few counts. DNA of the CDR3: TGTGCCGGCCATTCTGGAAACACCATATATTTT. Its protein is CAGHSGNTIYF. The rearrangement uses TRBV19 and TRBJ1-3; D not certain. Trimming stripped 11 bases from V and 1 base from J, with 6 bases between. Germline V gives CDR1 LNHDA, CDR2 SQIVND (reference sequence). CDR3 length equals 11 residues. Filled out from reference TRBV19 and TRBJ1-3, the complete variable domain reads DGGITQSPKYLFRKEGQNVTLSCEQNLNHDAMYWYRQDPGQGLRLIYYSQIVNDFQKGDIAEGYSVSREKKESFPLTVTSAQKNPTAFYLCAGHSGNTIYFGEGSWLTVV.

The rearrangement uses TRBV29-1 and TRBJ1-1; D gene ambiguous. The CDR3 totals 13 residues. Germline V lookup: CDR1 SQVTM, CDR2 ANQGSEA. V lost 1 base to trimming and J lost 4 bases, with 10 bases between them. This CDR3 is CSVEVVEGTEAFF. In nucleotides, the CDR3 is TGCAGCGTTGAAGTCGTCGAAGGCACTGAAGCTTTCTTT.

The J gene is TRBJ2-1, the V gene TRBV6-6; 10 nucleotides align to TRBD1. The trim removed 0 bases at V and 6 bases at J, leaving 5 bases unmatched. The CDR3 is made up of 16 amino acids. The germline CDR1 and CDR2 sequences are MNHNY and SVGAGI (reference sequence). CDR3 DNA: TGTGCCAGCAGTTACTCGAGGGACAGGGGTTCCAATGAGCAGTTCTTC. Translation: CASSYSRDRGSNEQFF.

The chain combines TRBV7-2 with TRBJ2-7, with 12 bases aligning to TRBD2. The ends lost 5 bases at V and 13 bases at J; junction bases unmatched: 9. CDR3 length equals 13 residues. Germline lookup yields CDR1 SGHTA and CDR2 FQGNSA. CDR3 in amino acids: CASSQTSGRTYYF. The CDR3 bases are TGTGCCAGCAGCCAAACTAGCGGGAGGACCTATTACTTC.

In this sample, this clone turned up many times. This chain uses TRBV5-1 with TRBJ2-6; 12 bases match TRBD1. Per germline, CDR1 SGHRS and CDR2 YFSETQ. V shed 4 bases, J shed 4 bases, and the junction held 6 bases outside the gene matches. CDR3 length: 17 residues. CDR3 nucleotides: TGCGCCAGCAGCATGGGACAGGGGGCGTCCGGGGCCAACGTCCTGACTTTC. It yields the protein CASSMGQGASGANVLTF. Drawing the rest from reference TRBV5-1 and TRBJ2-6, the complete variable domain is KAGVTQTPRYLIKTRGQQVTLSCSPISGHRSVSWYQQTPGQGLQFLFEYFSETQRNKGNFPGRFSGRQFSNSRSEMNVSTLELGDSALYLCASSMGQGASGANVLTFGAGSRLTVL.